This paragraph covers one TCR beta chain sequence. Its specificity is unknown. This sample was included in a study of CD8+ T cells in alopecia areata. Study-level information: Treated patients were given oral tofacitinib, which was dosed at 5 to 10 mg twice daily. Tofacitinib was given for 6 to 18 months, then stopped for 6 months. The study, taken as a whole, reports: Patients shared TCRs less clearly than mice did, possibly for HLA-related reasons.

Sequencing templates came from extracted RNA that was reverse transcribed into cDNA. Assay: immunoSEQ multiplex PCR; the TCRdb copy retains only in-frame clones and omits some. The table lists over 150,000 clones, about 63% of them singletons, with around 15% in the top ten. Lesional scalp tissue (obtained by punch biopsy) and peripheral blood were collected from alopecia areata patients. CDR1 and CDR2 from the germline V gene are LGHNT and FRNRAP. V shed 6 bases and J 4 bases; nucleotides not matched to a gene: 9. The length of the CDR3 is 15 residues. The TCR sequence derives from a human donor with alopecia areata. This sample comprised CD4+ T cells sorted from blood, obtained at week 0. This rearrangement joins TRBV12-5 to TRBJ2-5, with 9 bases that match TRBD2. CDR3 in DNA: TGTGCTAGTGGCTCGGGCGGGAGGGGAGGAGAGACCCAGTACTTC. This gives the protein CASGSGGRGGETQYF.